The T cell receptor (beta chain) under discussion was sequenced for a study of graft-versus-host responses after intestinal transplantation. Study results and limitations: Peak circulating GvH clone levels were associated with early post-transplant HvG declines.

Sequencing was performed with immunoSEQ multiplex PCR; in TCRdb, only in-frame clones are kept and a portion is missing. The table lists about 100,000 clones, more than 75% of them singletons. This CDR3 has 12 amino acids. Germline CDR1 MNHNY, CDR2 SVGAGI (reference sequence). V shed 11 bases and J shed 6 bases, with 14 bases lying between them. In its sample, this clone was seen a few times. The target antigen is unknown. The chain joins TRBV6-6 to TRBJ2-1; possibly TRBD2 for D (5 bases). This sample comprised unstimulated CD4+ T cells sorted from spleen or lymph node cells, obtained before transplant. This sequence was found in a human donor who was the organ donor for an intestinal transplant. The CDR3 loop reads CASSLAGNEQFF. The CDR3 DNA reads TGTGCCTCTTCGTTGGCGGGCAATGAGCAGTTCTTC.